This T cell receptor beta chain was found in a study of T cells in tuberculosis. Repertoires were generated with immunoSEQ multiplex PCR, while TCRdb's copy carries only in-frame clones and drops some. The sample yields 50,000 or so clones, over 75% seen once. Trimming removed 5 bases at V and 4 bases at J, with 14 bases between. The length of the CDR3 is 14 residues. Looked up from germline, CDR1 is SGHTA and CDR2 is FQGNSA. Study-wide results and caveats: Low-affinity CD1B-GMM tetramer-binding T cells may have been missed.

Cells were sorted from thawed PBMC rested overnight and stained with GMM-loaded CD1B tetramer, viability dye and anti-CD3. C32 glucose monomycolate from Rhodococcus equi was loaded onto the CD1B tetramers. Each donor contributed some 96,000 sorted tetramer-negative cells. This clonotype originated in an adult woman with latent tuberculosis. The sample was CD1b-GMM tetramer-negative cells sorted from PBMCs. The chain carries TRBV7-2 and TRBJ1-2; no definite D call. The CDR3 reads CASSISTGTYGYTF. CDR3 coding DNA: TGTGCCAGCAGCATCTCGACGGGAACCTATGGCTACACCTTC.